This T cell receptor beta chain was identified in a study of somatic mutations in cytotoxic T cells in rheumatoid arthritis (dated by TCRdb to the late 2010s). In terms of the full investigation: Patient peripheral blood (less than 31 ml EDTA) was drawn right after diagnosis and before any treatment started. Some V beta antibody-stained T-cell populations were flow-sorted on a FACSAria II or Sony SH800 at nearly 100% purity, and sorted V beta1+ cells also underwent TCRB sequencing. In newly diagnosed rheumatoid arthritis without treatment, the study examined if expanded CD8+ T-cell clones harbor somatic mutations, relying on TCRB deep sequencing to characterize clonality. A total of some 63 rheumatoid arthritis patients and more than 15 healthy controls underwent TCRB deep sequencing. The median ages of the patient and control groups were essentially identical.

Spanning cysteine to phenylalanine, the CDR3 consists of 13 amino acids. Solely the CDR3 DNA is kept, with 39 bases framed from the first base. CDR1 and CDR2, looked up from the germline V gene (reference sequence), are SEHNR and FQNEAQ. Between the V and J ends, shortened by 6 bases and 7 bases respectively, the junction contains 15 bases. On an AutoMACS, CD4+ and CD8+ cells were isolated via positive magnetic bead selection, and their purity was verified by flow cytometry. After a first flow cytometry screen using a TCR V beta antibody panel, clonal expansions were characterized through TCRB deep sequencing of sorted CD8+ fractions. Peripheral blood mononuclear cells were obtained using density gradient separation with Ficoll-Paque PLUS. Nucleospin Tissue or Tissue XS kits were used to extract DNA from CD4-enriched, CD8-enriched or PBMC samples, and a Qubit 2.0 fluorometer was used for quantification.

What the research found in general, with its limitations: It was unknown which antigens the expanded CD8+ clones targeted, and their absence from virus-specific databases did not exclude viral specificity. CD8+ T-cell clonality did not differ significantly between rheumatoid arthritis patients and age-matched healthy controls. The slight underrepresentation of TRBV07 in patients was not corrected for multiple comparisons. An increase of CD8+ clonality with age was seen in patients (Spearman r ≈ 0.49) but not in healthy controls. Several identical CD8+ TCRB sequences were found in both blood and synovial fluid, and in about an eighth of the 65 patients the largest CD8+ clone exceeded 20% of CD8+ cells.

Sequencing of TCRB CDR3 was done on genomic DNA with the immunoSEQ assay. For the original study's pipeline: Published virus-specific TCRB sequences were compared with patient CD8+ clones larger than 1%, and only a few matches were found. Nothing other than productive TCRB rearrangements was included in the analyses. Clonality was calculated as a Shannon entropy-based productive clonality index, and a clone was defined by a unique TCRB CDR3 sequence. To calculate repertoire overlap between two samples, the template counts of each clone were considered relative to each sample's total templates. V-gene usage measured by flow cytometry correlated with TCRB sequencing V-gene usage, with a Spearman r of approximately 0.6. Sourced from immuneACCESS, this table was stored by TCRdb with only in-frame sequences that have V and J called. A share of the clones is absent; for the studies checked, an unresolved V gene accounts for under half, and the remainder has no known explanation. That table furnishes V, J and clone size, whereas the DNA furnished D and trimming. Counted in this sample were about 15,000 clones; roughly 80% of them appeared once. The top ten clonotypes cover around a sixth of the sample.

Note on this clone: Its antigen remains undetermined. The input lacks base qualities; no much larger clone sits a single base away.

The chain employs TRBV7-9 and TRBJ1-2, and perhaps TRBD1 as D gene, on 5 matching bases. Sequenced: CD8+ T cells sorted from blood. The sequence derives from an adult with rheumatoid arthritis. The nucleotide sequence reads TGTGCCAGCAGGCCCTCGCGGGGGTCTGGCTACACCTTC. Translation gives CASRPSRGSGYTF.